This T cell receptor beta chain was profiled in a study of blood T cells in healthy people across ages. The study's findings and limits: TCR beta diversity was tightly associated with the proportion of naive T cells.

The total RNA that was extracted per sample amounted to at least 5 micrograms. Sample-barcoded 5' priming and a J-beta primer mix drove a second PCR of 7 to 11 cycles. Each cDNA was tagged by a template-switch adaptor containing 12 random nucleotides. MiXCR, applied by TCRdb to the 5' RACE reads, yields one record per CDR3 protein. The sample has about 1.5 million distinct CDR3 sequences; under 55% are singletons. Of note for this clonotype: Its antigen is still unknown.

The material sequenced was blood. The sequence was obtained from a woman aged 18-29 years in good health.

The CDR3 DNA is TGTGCCAGCAGGGGACCGGGACAGGGGGCTTGGCAGCCCCAGCATTTT. Translated, it gives CASRGPGQGAWQPQHF. The rearrangement joins TRBV12-3 or TRBV12-4 to TRBJ1-5; the match to TRBD1 covers 12 bases. Unmatched junction bases numbered 10, after V lost 6 bases and J lost 7 bases. The CDR3 length is 16 residues.